Each of the 16 T cell receptor beta chains below was sequenced from the same sample in a study of control samples from healthy donors and cancer patients. Profiled with immunoSEQ multiplex PCR; TCRdb holds only in-frame clones, not every one. The profile shows about 110,000 clones, around nine tenths of them singletons. The material sequenced was PBMCs. The receptors come from a woman aged 60-75 years with lung cancer.

The V call is TRBV24-1, the J call TRBJ1-2; D not certain. The V end lost 2 bases, the J end lost 2 bases, and 5 bases lay between the germline ends. The CDR3 sequence is 13 residues long. Germline V gene data show CDR1 as KGHDR and CDR2 as SFDVKD. CDR3 amino acids: CATSDSSNYGYTF. DNA for the CDR3: TGTGCCACCAGTGATTCTTCGAACTATGGCTACACCTTC.

This chain connects TRBV5-1 to TRBJ2-4; TRBD2 might be the D (5 bases). The CDR3 spans 15 residues. The V and J ends lost 0 bases and 9 bases respectively, with 16 bases between them. Per germline, CDR1 SGHRS and CDR2 YFSETQ. The CDR3 DNA is TGCGCCAGCAGCTTGGGGAACGTAGCGTCGGGCATTCAGTACTTC. As protein: CASSLGNVASGIQYF.

The J gene is TRBJ1-1, the V gene TRBV7-9; D is possibly TRBD1 (5 bases). The CDR3 loop spans 15 amino acids. V lost 1 base, J lost 3 bases, and 12 bases lay in between. Germline V lookup: CDR1 SEHNR, CDR2 FQNEAQ (reference sequence). The CDR3 reads CASSLVPGTHTEAFF. The CDR3 bases are TGTGCCAGCAGCTTAGTGCCAGGGACCCACACTGAAGCTTTCTTT.

This clone turned up a few times. The genes are TRBV7-2 and TRBJ1-2, with D unclear. Looked up from germline, CDR1 is SGHTA and CDR2 is FQGNSA. V lost 5 bases and J 5 bases, leaving 12 bases between the germline ends. The CDR3 spans 13 residues. The CDR3 is CASSPTGGYGYTF. CDR3 DNA: TGTGCCAGCAGCCCTACGGGAGGGTATGGCTACACCTTC.

V and J are TRBV5-6 and TRBJ1-4; perhaps TRBD1 as D (6 bases). With 9 bases removed from V and 7 bases from J, the gap between germline ends came to 25 bases. Germline V gives CDR1 SGHDT, CDR2 YYEEEE. This CDR3 spans 16 amino acids. The CDR3 DNA sequence: TGTGCCACCAGGGAGATGGGGGCAGGTTCAGGTGAAAAACTGTTTTTT. This codes for CATREMGAGSGEKLFF. The variable domain in full, with the rest retrieved from reference TRBV5-6 and TRBJ1-4, is DAGVTQSPTHLIKTRGQQVTLRCSPKSGHDTVSWYQQALGQGPQFIFQYYEEEERQRGNFPDRFSGHQFPNYSSELNVNALLLGDSALYLCATREMGAGSGEKLFFGSGTQLSVL.

The chain joins TRBV11-2 to TRBJ1-1; 9 bases agree with TRBD1. The ends lost 1 base at V and 2 bases at J; junction bases unmatched: 11. This CDR3 is built from 18 residues. Germline V lookup: CDR1 SGHAT, CDR2 FQNNGV. This CDR3 reads CASSLAGTGLRINTEAFF. CDR3 DNA sequence: TGTGCCAGCAGCTTAGCCGGGACAGGGCTACGGATAAACACTGAAGCTTTCTTT.

The chain combines TRBV7-2 with TRBJ2-5; perhaps D is TRBD1 or TRBD2 (5 bases each). The CDR3 is 13 amino acids. Germline V gene data show CDR1 as SGHTA and CDR2 as FQGNSA. Trimming removed 5 bases at V and 5 bases at J, with 12 bases between. The CDR3 nucleotides are TGTGCCAGCAGCACATACTGGGGGGAGACCCAGTACTTC. Protein: CASSTYWGETQYF.

The J gene is TRBJ2-3, the V gene TRBV5-1; D unclear. This CDR3 region has 15 residues. Trimming removed 5 bases at V and 1 base at J, with 14 bases between. CDR1 SGHRS and CDR2 YFSETQ come from the germline V gene. This CDR3 reads CASSSYLDGTDTQYF. CDR3 coding DNA: TGCGCCAGCAGTTCATACTTAGACGGCACAGATACGCAGTATTTT.

The V and J genes are TRBV24-1 and TRBJ1-4, with D possibly being TRBD1 (5 bases). CDR3 length equals 12 residues. V lost 4 bases to trimming and J lost 10 bases, with 9 bases between them. The germline V gene encodes CDR1 KGHDR and CDR2 SFDVKD. CDR3: CATSDTDRKLFF. The DNA for the CDR3 is TGTGCCACCAGTGACACCGACAGAAAACTGTTTTTT.

The chain recombines TRBV5-1 with TRBJ1-1, with D perhaps matching TRBD1 (5 bases). The ends were cut back, 7 bases at V and 2 bases at J, with 12 bases in the middle. This CDR3 is 13 amino acids long. CDR1 is SGHRS, CDR2 YFSETQ, per germline. CDR3 amino acids: CASRGTANTEAFF. CDR3 in DNA: TGCGCCAGCCGCGGGACGGCAAACACTGAAGCTTTCTTT.

The rearrangement uses TRBV2 and TRBJ1-5; D gene unclear. V dropped 4 bases and J dropped 7 bases, with 11 bases sitting between them. Looked up from germline, CDR1 is SNHLY and CDR2 is FYNNEI. The length of the CDR3 is 13 residues. The CDR3 DNA follows: TGTGCCAGCAGTGTCTCAGGTCGCCAGCCCCAGCATTTT. Encoded protein: CASSVSGRQPQHF.

This chain uses TRBV7-8 with TRBJ2-3; unclear D gene. CDR1 and CDR2 (germline): SGHVS, FQNEAQ. The CDR3 has 15 residues. Trimming cost V 1 base and J 0 bases, with 8 bases left between them. In DNA form, the CDR3 reads TGTGCCAGCAGCTTAGTTACAGCAAGCACAGATACGCAGTATTTT. Its translation is CASSLVTASTDTQYF.

The gene calls are TRBV6-6 and TRBJ1-3; D ambiguous. The CDR3 sequence is 15 residues long. CDR1 is MNHNY and CDR2 is SVGAGI in the germline V gene (reference sequence). Trimming stripped 5 bases from V and 0 bases from J, with 11 bases between. This CDR3 reads CASSDSKSSGNTIYF. The DNA for the CDR3 is TGTGCCAGCAGTGATTCTAAGAGCTCTGGAAACACCATATATTTT.

The CDR3 is CASSSNWDSPPRGDTQYF. DNA of the CDR3: TGCGCCAGCAGCTCAAACTGGGACAGCCCACCGCGGGGAGATACGCAGTATTTT. V usage is TRBV5-1 and J usage is TRBJ2-3; D may be TRBD1 (7 bases). Germline V gene sequence: CDR1 SGHRS, CDR2 YFSETQ. The germline V and J ends were trimmed by 3 bases and 5 bases, with 25 bases remaining between them. This CDR3 comprises 18 residues.

This clone was counted only a few times. The rearrangement joins TRBV18 to TRBJ2-7, with D possibly being TRBD2 (6 bases). The CDR3 extends over 15 amino acids. V dropped 6 bases and J dropped 3 bases, with 18 bases sitting between them. Per the germline V gene, CDR1 is KGHSH and CDR2 is LQKENI. The DNA of the CDR3 is TGTGCCAGCTCTCCCTCCGGCGGGCGGGACTACGAGCAGTACTTC. It encodes CASSPSGGRDYEQYF.

The V call is TRBV18, the J call TRBJ1-3; D is possibly TRBD1 (6 bases). CDR1 is KGHSH and CDR2 is LQKENI in the germline V gene. V dropped 5 bases and J dropped 2 bases, with 16 bases sitting between them. The CDR3 sequence is 16 residues long. The CDR3 DNA reads TGTGCCAGCTCAAGAGCAGGGGTACAGGCTGGAAACACCATATATTTT. Translating gives CASSRAGVQAGNTIYF.